The T cell receptor beta chain under discussion was sequenced for a study of T cells in Graves' hyperthyroidism and ophthalmopathy. General study findings and limits: Blood also contained most expanded thyroid clonotypes above 0.001.

Exclusion criteria comprised uncontrolled infection, other autoimmune disease, pregnancy or lactation. Blood was drawn at first hyperthyroidism diagnosis, before any ophthalmopathy symptoms. The authors obtained PBMCs from 9 to 10 ml of fresh peripheral blood. Using RNA transcripts as the source, TCR beta CDR3 regions were amplified. The primer set for the first-round RT-PCR of the TCR CDR3 was HTBI. Each CDR3 protein gets one entry after TCRdb re-called the multiplex PCR reads with MiXCR. The sample includes around 380,000 distinct CDR3 sequences, about 14% seen only once; the top ten take under 25%. The germline CDR1 and CDR2 sequences are SGHVS and FQNEAQ. This CDR3 region has 14 residues. V was clipped by 8 bases and J by 4 bases, with 14 bases between them. This clonotype was found many times. The antigen remains unidentified.

The chain is built from TRBV7-8 and TRBJ1-4, with D unresolved. The receptor was isolated from a man in his thirties or forties with Graves' hyperthyroidism that later progressed to Graves' ophthalmopathy. Sequencing used blood. The DNA for the CDR3 is TGTGCCAGCGGGGAGGACCTCCTTAATGAAAAACTGTTTTTT. Protein product: CASGEDLLNEKLFF. The variable domain in full, with the rest retrieved from reference TRBV7-8 and TRBJ1-4, is GAGVSQSPRYKVAKRGQDVALRCDPISGHVSLFWYQQALGQGPEFLTYFQNEAQLDKSGLPSDRFFAERPEGSVSTLKIQRTQQEDSAVYLCASGEDLLNEKLFFGSGTQLSVL.